These 29 T cell receptor beta chains share one sample of origin, sequenced in a study of ipilimumab plus nivolumab after autologous stem cell transplantation. Generated by immunoSEQ multiplex PCR, the TCRdb table keeps only in-frame clones and is missing some. The sample has approximately 84,000 clones, 83% seen once; the top ten hold 2% to 2.5%. The specimen comprised PBMCs, sampled in a trial of ipilimumab plus nivolumab as post-transplant consolidation. These receptors were taken from a male donor with diffuse large B-cell lymphoma.

This clone was seen once. This chain's CDR3 is CASSKRGLAGGPSYYNEQFF. The CDR3 coding sequence is TGTGCCAGCAGCAAACGGGGACTAGCGGGGGGGCCTTCCTACTACAATGAGCAGTTCTTC. The chain carries TRBV9 and TRBJ2-1; 16 nucleotides line up with TRBD2. The CDR3 sequence is 20 residues long. With 4 bases clipped from V and 3 bases from J, the junction kept 13 bases outside the gene matches. CDR1 is SGDLS and CDR2 is YYNGEE in the germline V gene. Using reference TRBV9 and TRBJ2-1 for the parts outside the CDR3, the full variable domain is DSGVTQTPKHLITATGQRVTLRCSPRSGDLSVYWYQQSLDQGLQFLIQYYNGEERAKGNILERFSAQQFPDLHSELNLSSLELGDSALYFCASSKRGLAGGPSYYNEQFFGPGTRLTVL.

The table lists this clone with a few counts. The V call is TRBV18, the J call TRBJ2-5, with 7 bases lining up with TRBD1. This CDR3 comprises 14 residues. J was trimmed by 1 base and V by 2 bases; bases with no gene match: 1. Per germline, CDR1 KGHSH and CDR2 LQKENI. The CDR3 DNA is TGTGCCAGCTCACCAACAGGGGTCCAAGAGACCCAGTACTTC. Translating it yields CASSPTGVQETQYF.

The chain combines TRBV10-3 with TRBJ1-5; D possibly corresponds to TRBD1 (5 bases). Trimming took 11 bases from V and 3 from J, leaving 14 bases between them. The CDR3 runs 13 residues. The germline CDR1 and CDR2 sequences are ENHRY and SYGVKD. As DNA, the CDR3 is TGTGCCCCCGGGGGGAAAGACAATCAGCCCCAGCATTTT. Translating it yields CAPGGKDNQPQHF.

V is TRBV19 and J is TRBJ1-2; the D is unclear. This CDR3 has 13 amino acids. The germline CDR1 and CDR2 sequences are LNHDA and SQIVND (reference sequence). V was clipped by 6 bases and J by 4 bases, with 12 bases between them. In DNA, the CDR3 is TGTGCCAGTAGCCCCGAAGGTTTCTATGGCTACACCTTC. Protein sequence: CASSPEGFYGYTF.

The CDR3 loop reads CASTRGRGDPSYEQYF. The CDR3 DNA is TGTGCCAGTACCCGAGGCCGGGGGGATCCCTCCTACGAGCAGTACTTC. The J gene is TRBJ2-7, the V gene TRBV19, with 7 bases identical to TRBD2. Unmatched junction bases numbered 12, after V lost 7 bases and J lost 0 bases. The CDR3 is 16 amino acids. In germline, CDR1 is LNHDA, CDR2 SQIVND (reference sequence).

The chain links TRBV19 to TRBJ1-5, with D maybe TRBD1 (6 bases). Germline V gene sequence: CDR1 LNHDA, CDR2 SQIVND (reference sequence). The length of the CDR3 is 14 residues. V lost 9 bases and J lost 1, with 13 bases in between. The CDR3 protein is CASQQGASNQPQHF. The CDR3 DNA follows: TGTGCCAGCCAACAGGGAGCGAGCAATCAGCCCCAGCATTTT.

This clone was picked up a small number of times. This sequence joins TRBV5-1 and TRBJ2-7; D is ambiguous. Germline CDR1 is SGHRS and CDR2 is YFSETQ. This CDR3 comprises 14 residues. Between the trimmed V and J ends, which lost 5 bases and 0 bases, there was a span of 12 bases. CDR3 region: CASRFQPYSYEQYF. The CDR3 DNA sequence: TGCGCCAGCAGATTCCAGCCCTACTCCTACGAGCAGTACTTC.

The chain recombines TRBV9 with TRBJ2-3; 7 bases are shared with TRBD2. Germline lookup yields CDR1 SGDLS and CDR2 YYNGEE. Losses at the gene ends were 1 base for V and 0 bases for J; bases not matched to a gene: 5. The CDR3 spans 16 residues. DNA of the CDR3: TGTGCCAGCAGCGTACTAGCGGACTCTAGCACAGATACGCAGTATTTT. This encodes CASSVLADSSTDTQYF. Combining the CDR3 with reference TRBV9 and TRBJ2-3 gives the whole variable domain DSGVTQTPKHLITATGQRVTLRCSPRSGDLSVYWYQQSLDQGLQFLIQYYNGEERAKGNILERFSAQQFPDLHSELNLSSLELGDSALYFCASSVLADSSTDTQYFGPGTRLTVL.

This rearrangement joins TRBV10-3 to TRBJ1-2; maybe TRBD1 (5 bases). Per the germline V gene, CDR1 is ENHRY and CDR2 is SYGVKD. This CDR3 contains 13 residues. Trimming stripped 4 bases from V and 3 bases from J, with 9 bases between. The CDR3 DNA follows: TGTGCCATCAGTGGTTCCAGGGACTATGGCTACACCTTC. It specifies CAISGSRDYGYTF.

The chain links TRBV9 to TRBJ2-5, with 12 positions matching TRBD2. V was pared by 3 bases and J by 5 bases, with 5 bases of the junction left unmatched. CDR1 is SGDLS and CDR2 is YYNGEE in the germline V gene. This CDR3 is built from 15 residues. CDR3 coding DNA: TGTGCCAGCAGCGCTAGCGGGGGGGTCTTTGAGACCCAGTACTTC. This encodes CASSASGGVFETQYF.

At least ten counts were recorded for this clone. This sequence joins TRBV6-1 and TRBJ1-1; tentatively, D is TRBD1 (6 bases). The germline gives CDR1 MNHNS, CDR2 SASEGT. This CDR3 spans 13 amino acids. Between the trimmed V and J ends, which lost 3 bases and 7 bases, there was a span of 12 bases. CDR3 coding DNA: TGTGCCAGCAGTGAGTACAGGGAAGTTGAAGCTTTCTTT. Protein product: CASSEYREVEAFF.

The J gene is TRBJ2-3, the V gene TRBV7-2; 10 bases fit TRBD2. This CDR3 has 15 residues. CDR1 is SGHTA, CDR2 FQGNSA, per germline. The trim removed 4 bases at V and 5 bases at J, leaving 6 bases unmatched. CDR3 amino acids: CASSWSGGAIDTQYF. Written as DNA, the CDR3 is TGTGCCAGCAGCTGGAGCGGGGGGGCCATAGATACGCAGTATTTT.

The chain links TRBV6-6 to TRBJ2-1; 11 bases are shared with TRBD1. CDR3 length: 13 residues. The V segment lost 9 bases and the J segment 8 bases; nucleotides outside the gene matches: 6. Germline V lookup: CDR1 MNHNY, CDR2 SVGAGI (reference sequence). The CDR3 reads CASMWTGGHEQFF. The CDR3 DNA reads TGTGCCAGTATGTGGACAGGGGGCCATGAGCAGTTCTTC.

The genes are TRBV7-2 and TRBJ2-5; 9 bases map to TRBD1. The end of the DNA fits TRBJ2-7 better, so the J call may be wrong. CDR1 is SGHTA and CDR2 is FQGNSA in the germline V gene. CDR3 size: 14 residues. The CDR3 loop reads CASTIQGASYEQYF. The DNA of the CDR3 is TGTGCCAGCACCATACAGGGGGCCTCCTACGAGCAGTACTTC.

For this clone: A read error may produce the germline difference seen at one junction end. The gene calls are TRBV7-7 and TRBJ2-1; tentatively, D is TRBD1 (6 bases). The CDR3 loop spans 15 amino acids. Germline V lookup: CDR1 SSHAT, CDR2 FNYEAQ (reference sequence). The CDR3 nucleotides read TGTGCTAGCAGCTTAGCTCCAGGGGCCAACAATGAGCAGTTCTTC. Its translation: CASSLAPGANNEQFF. The full variable domain, with the rest looked up from reference TRBV7-7 and TRBJ2-1, is GAGVSQSPRYKVTKRGQDVTLRCDPISSHATLYWYQQALGQGPEFLTYFNYEAQPDKSGLPSDRFSAERPEGSISTLTIQRTEQRDSAMYRCASSLAPGANNEQFFGPGTRLTVL.

The genes are TRBV4-1 and TRBJ2-7; weak D call: TRBD1 (5 bases). Germline-derived CDR1 and CDR2 are MGHRA and YSYEKL. The CDR3 loop spans 14 amino acids. V was pared by 0 bases and J by 6 bases, with 12 bases between. CDR3 DNA: TGCGCCAGCAGCCAAGATTTGGCAGGGCGCGAGCAGTACTTC. It is translated as CASSQDLAGREQYF.

The chain couples TRBV5-4 to TRBJ1-2; no firm D call. Trimming took off 3 bases at V and 4 bases at J, with 7 bases between the two ends. CDR1 is SGHNT and CDR2 is YYREEE in the germline V gene (reference sequence). The CDR3 has 12 amino acids. The CDR3 spells CASSSDGYGYTF. The CDR3 DNA reads TGTGCCAGCAGCTCGGACGGCTATGGCTACACCTTC. Supplemented by reference TRBV5-4 and TRBJ1-2, the full variable domain reads ETGVTQSPTHLIKTRGQQVTLRCSSQSGHNTVSWYQQALGQGPQFIFQYYREEENGRGNFPPRFSGLQFPNYSSELNVNALELDDSALYLCASSSDGYGYTFGSGTRLTVV.

V is TRBV7-8 and J is TRBJ2-1; tentatively, D is TRBD1 (6 bases). The V and J ends lost 7 bases and 3 bases respectively, with 13 bases between them. CDR1 and CDR2 from the germline V gene are SGHVS and FQNEAQ. CDR3 size: 14 residues. The chain's CDR3 is CASIPGDNYNEQFF. The DNA of the CDR3 is TGTGCCAGCATTCCTGGGGACAACTACAATGAGCAGTTCTTC.

This rearrangement joins TRBV5-4 to TRBJ2-4; D is perhaps TRBD2 (5 bases). CDR3 length: 15 residues. Between the trimmed V and J ends, which lost 2 bases and 1 base, there was a span of 10 bases. Germline-derived CDR1 and CDR2 are SGHNT and YYREEE (reference sequence). The CDR3 region has the DNA TGTGCCAGCAGCTTTGGAGGATCTGCCAAAAACATTCAGTACTTC. Encoded protein: CASSFGGSAKNIQYF.

The table lists this clone with a few counts. The gene calls are TRBV19 and TRBJ1-2; D perhaps matches TRBD1 (6 bases). V shed 5 bases and J shed 4 bases, with 17 bases lying between them. Germline values: CDR1 LNHDA, CDR2 SQIVND (reference sequence). The CDR3 is made up of 15 amino acids. CDR3 region: CASSPGRGLAYGYTF. CDR3 in DNA: TGTGCCAGTAGTCCGGGGAGGGGGTTAGCCTATGGCTACACCTTC.

CDR3 nucleotide sequence: TGTGCCAGCAGTGAAGACAGGGAGTCGGGGACCCAGTACTTC. Its translation is CASSEDRESGTQYF. This chain connects TRBV2 to TRBJ2-5, with TRBD1 as a possible D gene (6 bases). This CDR3 is built from 14 residues. Germline V CDR1 and CDR2: SNHLY, FYNNEI. Between the trimmed V and J ends, which lost 1 base and 7 bases, there was a span of 13 bases.

This chain uses TRBV6-1 with TRBJ2-2, with D hard to call. This CDR3 has 13 amino acids. CDR1 MNHNS and CDR2 SASEGT come from the germline V gene. Trimming pared 10 bases from V and 0 bases from J, leaving 9 bases between. In nucleotides, the CDR3 is TGTGCCACCCGGCTCCCGAACACCGGGGAGCTGTTTTTT. Protein: CATRLPNTGELFF.

This sequence joins TRBV2 and TRBJ2-5, with TRBD2 as a possible D gene (6 bases). CDR1 is SNHLY, CDR2 FYNNEI, per germline. Trimming removed 7 bases at V and 5 bases at J, with 20 bases between. CDR3 length equals 15 residues. The CDR3 region is CASTQEGGPQETQYF. CDR3 sequence (DNA): TGTGCCAGCACCCAAGAAGGAGGGCCCCAGGAGACCCAGTACTTC.

The genes are TRBV5-1 and TRBJ1-1; a weak D match, TRBD1 (6 bases). Germline V gives CDR1 SGHRS, CDR2 YFSETQ. Deletions cut 2 bases from V and 3 bases from J, with 8 bases between. The CDR3 runs 13 residues. This chain's CDR3 is CASSFSGDTEAFF. The CDR3 DNA reads TGCGCCAGCAGCTTCTCAGGGGACACTGAAGCTTTCTTT.

The genes are TRBV11-2 and TRBJ2-1, with 12 bases aligning to TRBD2. CDR1 and CDR2 from the germline V gene are SGHAT and FQNNGV. The CDR3 covers 16 residues. V lost 5 bases to trimming and J lost 3 bases; unmatched junction nucleotides: 5. DNA for the CDR3: TGTGCCAGCAGCCTCCGACTAGCGGGGGACTACAATGAGCAGTTCTTC. Its protein is CASSLRLAGDYNEQFF. The complete variable domain, with remaining parts taken from reference TRBV11-2 and TRBJ2-1, reads EAGVAQSPRYKIIEKRQSVAFWCNPISGHATLYWYQQILGQGPKLLIQFQNNGVVDDSQLPKDRFSAERLKGVDSTLKIQPAKLEDSAVYLCASSLRLAGDYNEQFFGPGTRLTVL.

This chain uses TRBV30 with TRBJ1-1, with 8 bases fitting TRBD1. V trimming: 6 bases; J trimming: 0 bases; junction bases outside the gene matches: 3. CDR1 is GTSNPN and CDR2 is SVGIG in the germline V gene (reference sequence). The CDR3 sequence is 13 residues long. CDR3 DNA: TGTGCCTGCAGACAGGGGATGAACACTGAAGCTTTCTTT. This gives the protein CACRQGMNTEAFF. Full variable domain (remainder filled in from reference TRBV30 and TRBJ1-1): SQTIHQWPATLVQPVGSPLSLECTVEGTSNPNLYWYRQAAGRGLQLLFYSVGIGQISSEVPQNLSASRPQDRQFILSSKKLLLSDSGFYLCACRQGMNTEAFFGQGTRLTVV.

The chain carries TRBV5-1 and TRBJ2-3; 9 bases line up with TRBD2. The germline CDR1 and CDR2 sequences are SGHRS and YFSETQ. The CDR3 sequence is 15 residues long. Losses at the gene ends were 2 bases for V and 0 bases for J; bases not matched to a gene: 1. CDR3: CASSFTSGSTDTQYF. CDR3 DNA: TGCGCCAGCAGCTTTACTAGCGGGAGCACAGATACGCAGTATTTT.

V usage is TRBV5-4 and J usage is TRBJ1-2; 9 nucleotides agree with TRBD1. The germline V gene has CDR1 SGHNT and CDR2 YYREEE (reference sequence). This CDR3 region has 17 residues. Trimming removed 4 bases from V and 6 bases from J; junction bases left unmatched: 16. The CDR3 sequence: CASSAHYRPGQGNGYTF. CDR3 DNA sequence: TGTGCCAGCAGCGCCCACTACCGGCCGGGACAGGGTAATGGCTACACCTTC. Full variable domain (outside the CDR3, taken from reference TRBV5-4 and TRBJ1-2): ETGVTQSPTHLIKTRGQQVTLRCSSQSGHNTVSWYQQALGQGPQFIFQYYREEENGRGNFPPRFSGLQFPNYSSELNVNALELDDSALYLCASSAHYRPGQGNGYTFGSGTRLTVV.

This chain connects TRBV7-2 to TRBJ2-1; 8 positions match TRBD1. The V gene end was trimmed by 5 bases and the J gene end by 1 base; junction bases not matched to a gene: 4. Germline loops: CDR1 SGHTA, CDR2 FQGNSA. The CDR3 runs 15 residues. The CDR3 sequence: CASSTGGISYNEQFF. DNA for the CDR3: TGTGCCAGCAGCACAGGGGGAATATCCTACAATGAGCAGTTCTTC.